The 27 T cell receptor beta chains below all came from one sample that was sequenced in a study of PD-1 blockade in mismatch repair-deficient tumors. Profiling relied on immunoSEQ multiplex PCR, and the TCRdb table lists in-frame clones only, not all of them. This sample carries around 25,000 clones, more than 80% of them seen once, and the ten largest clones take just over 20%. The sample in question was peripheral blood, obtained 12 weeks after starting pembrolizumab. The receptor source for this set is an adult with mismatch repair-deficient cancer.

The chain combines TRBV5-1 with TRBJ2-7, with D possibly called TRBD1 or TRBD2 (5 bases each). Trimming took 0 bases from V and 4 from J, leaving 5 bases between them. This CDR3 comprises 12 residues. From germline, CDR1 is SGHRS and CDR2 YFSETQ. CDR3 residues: CASSLGGYEQYF. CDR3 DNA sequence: TGCGCCAGCAGCTTGGGGGGGTACGAGCAGTACTTC.

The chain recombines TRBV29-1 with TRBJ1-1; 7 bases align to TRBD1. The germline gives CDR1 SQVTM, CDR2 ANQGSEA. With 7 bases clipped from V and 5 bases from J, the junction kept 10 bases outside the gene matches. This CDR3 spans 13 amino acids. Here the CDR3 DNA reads TGCAGCGCAGAAAGGGGGCAGAGGACTGAAGCTTTCTTT. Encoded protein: CSAERGQRTEAFF.

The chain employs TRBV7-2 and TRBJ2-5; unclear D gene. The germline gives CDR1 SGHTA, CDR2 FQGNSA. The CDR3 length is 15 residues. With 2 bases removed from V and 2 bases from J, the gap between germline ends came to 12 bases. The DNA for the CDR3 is TGTGCCAGCAGCTTAATGGCCGCCGGGCAAGAGACCCAGTACTTC. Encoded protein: CASSLMAAGQETQYF.

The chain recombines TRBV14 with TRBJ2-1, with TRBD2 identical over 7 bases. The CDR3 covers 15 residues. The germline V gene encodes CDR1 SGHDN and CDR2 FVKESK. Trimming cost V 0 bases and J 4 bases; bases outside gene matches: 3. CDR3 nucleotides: TGTGCCAGCAGCCAAGATCTAGCGGCTTACAATGAGCAGTTCTTC. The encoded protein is CASSQDLAAYNEQFF.

The CDR3 spells CASSGQGGEKLFF. CDR3 coding DNA: TGTGCCAGCAGTGGACAGGGCGGGGAAAAACTGTTTTTT. The chain combines TRBV6-1 with TRBJ1-4, with 7 bases aligning to TRBD1. Germline CDR1 is MNHNS and CDR2 is SASEGT. This CDR3 has 13 residues. Trimming took 4 bases from V and 8 from J; bases not matched to a gene: 4.

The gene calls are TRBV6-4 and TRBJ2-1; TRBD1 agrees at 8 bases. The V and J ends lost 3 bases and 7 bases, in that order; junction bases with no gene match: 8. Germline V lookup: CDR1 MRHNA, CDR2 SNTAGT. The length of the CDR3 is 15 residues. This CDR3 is CASSEAGGDNNEQFF. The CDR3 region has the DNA TGTGCCAGCAGTGAGGCAGGGGGCGATAATAATGAGCAGTTCTTC.

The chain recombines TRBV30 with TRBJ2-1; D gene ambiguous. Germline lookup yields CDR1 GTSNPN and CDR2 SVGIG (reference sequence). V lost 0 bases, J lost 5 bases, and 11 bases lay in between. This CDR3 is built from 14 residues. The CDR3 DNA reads TGTGCCTGGAGTGTACGTAGATACCACAATGAGCAGTTCTTC. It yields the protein CAWSVRRYHNEQFF. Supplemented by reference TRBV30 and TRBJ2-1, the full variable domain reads SQTIHQWPATLVQPVGSPLSLECTVEGTSNPNLYWYRQAAGRGLQLLFYSVGIGQISSEVPQNLSASRPQDRQFILSSKKLLLSDSGFYLCAWSVRRYHNEQFFGPGTRLTVL.

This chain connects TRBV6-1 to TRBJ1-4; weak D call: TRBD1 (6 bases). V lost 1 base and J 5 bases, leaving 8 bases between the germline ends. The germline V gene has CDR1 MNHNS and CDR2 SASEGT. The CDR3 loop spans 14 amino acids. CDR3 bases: TGTGCCAGCAGTGAAGGGCAGGGGAATGAAAAACTGTTTTTT. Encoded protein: CASSEGQGNEKLFF.

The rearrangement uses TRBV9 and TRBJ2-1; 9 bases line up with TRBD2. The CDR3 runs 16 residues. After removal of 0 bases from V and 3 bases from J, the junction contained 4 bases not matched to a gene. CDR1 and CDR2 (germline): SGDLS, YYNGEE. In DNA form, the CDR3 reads TGTGCCAGCAGCGTAGCCCCTAGCGGGGTCTACAATGAGCAGTTCTTC. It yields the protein CASSVAPSGVYNEQFF.

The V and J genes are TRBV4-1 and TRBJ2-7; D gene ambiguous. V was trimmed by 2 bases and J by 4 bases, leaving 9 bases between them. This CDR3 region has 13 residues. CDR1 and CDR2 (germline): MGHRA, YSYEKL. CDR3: CASSQSFEYEQYF. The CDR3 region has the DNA TGCGCCAGCAGCCAATCATTCGAGTACGAGCAGTACTTC.

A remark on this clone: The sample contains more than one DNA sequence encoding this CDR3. CDR3 nucleotides: TGCGCCAGCAGCTTGGAAACTAGCGGGAGCACAGATACGCAGTATTTT. Its protein is CASSLETSGSTDTQYF. The chain couples TRBV5-1 to TRBJ2-3, with 9 bases matching TRBD2. Looked up from germline, CDR1 is SGHRS and CDR2 is YFSETQ. This CDR3 is 16 amino acids long. The V segment lost 0 bases and the J segment 0 bases; nucleotides outside the gene matches: 2.

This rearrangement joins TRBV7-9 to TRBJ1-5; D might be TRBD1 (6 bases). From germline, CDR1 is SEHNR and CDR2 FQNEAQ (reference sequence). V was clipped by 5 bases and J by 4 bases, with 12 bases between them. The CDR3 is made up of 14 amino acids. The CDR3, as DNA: TGTGCCAGCAGCCGGACGGGGGCTAATCAGCCCCAGCATTTT. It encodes CASSRTGANQPQHF.

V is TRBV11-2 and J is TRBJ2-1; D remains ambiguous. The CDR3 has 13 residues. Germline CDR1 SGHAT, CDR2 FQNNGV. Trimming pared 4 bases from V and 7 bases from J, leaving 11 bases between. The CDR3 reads CASSSQARNEQFF. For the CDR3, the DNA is TGTGCCAGCAGCTCTCAAGCTCGGAATGAGCAGTTCTTC.

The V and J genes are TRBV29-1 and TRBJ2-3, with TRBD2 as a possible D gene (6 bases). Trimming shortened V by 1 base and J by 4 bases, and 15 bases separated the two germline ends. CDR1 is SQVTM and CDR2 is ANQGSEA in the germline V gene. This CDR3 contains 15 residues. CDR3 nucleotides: TGCAGCGTTGAAGGTGCGGGGACGGGCCCAGATACGCAGTATTTT. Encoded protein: CSVEGAGTGPDTQYF.

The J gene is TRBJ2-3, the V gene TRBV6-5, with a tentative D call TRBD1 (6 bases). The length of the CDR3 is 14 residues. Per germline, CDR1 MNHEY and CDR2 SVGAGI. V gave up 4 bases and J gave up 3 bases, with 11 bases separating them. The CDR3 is CASSSPTGTDTQYF. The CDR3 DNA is TGTGCCAGCAGTTCCCCCACAGGGACAGATACGCAGTATTTT.

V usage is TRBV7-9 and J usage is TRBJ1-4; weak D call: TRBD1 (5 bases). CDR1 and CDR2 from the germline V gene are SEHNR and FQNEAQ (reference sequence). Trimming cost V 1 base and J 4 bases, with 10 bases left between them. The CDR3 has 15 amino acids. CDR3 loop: CASSLDRGVNEKLFF. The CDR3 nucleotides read TGTGCCAGCAGCTTAGATAGGGGCGTTAATGAAAAACTGTTTTTT.

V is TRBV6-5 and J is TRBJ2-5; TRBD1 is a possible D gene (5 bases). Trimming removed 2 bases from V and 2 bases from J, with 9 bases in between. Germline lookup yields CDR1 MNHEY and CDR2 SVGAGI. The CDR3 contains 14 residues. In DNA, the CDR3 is TGTGCCAGCAGTTACCGGACAAGACAAGAGACCCAGTACTTC. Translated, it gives CASSYRTRQETQYF.

CDR3 in DNA: TGTGCCAGCAGCAAAGAATCAGGGGGGGAAGGGACCCAGTACTTC. Amino acid sequence: CASSKESGGEGTQYF. The chain employs TRBV21-1 and TRBJ2-5. TRBV21-1 is an annotated pseudogene. The CDR3 runs 15 residues.

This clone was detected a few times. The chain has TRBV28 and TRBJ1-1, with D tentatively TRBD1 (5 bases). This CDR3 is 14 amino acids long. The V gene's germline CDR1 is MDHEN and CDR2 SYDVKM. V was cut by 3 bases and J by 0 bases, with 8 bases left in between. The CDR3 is CASSLRRVNTEAFF. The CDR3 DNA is TGTGCCAGCAGTTTGCGCAGGGTGAACACTGAAGCTTTCTTT. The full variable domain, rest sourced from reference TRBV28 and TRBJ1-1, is DVKVTQSSRYLVKRTGEKVFLECVQDMDHENMFWYRQDPGLGLRLIYFSYDVKMKEKGDIPEGYSVSREKKERFSLILESASTNQTSMYLCASSLRRVNTEAFFGQGTRLTVV.

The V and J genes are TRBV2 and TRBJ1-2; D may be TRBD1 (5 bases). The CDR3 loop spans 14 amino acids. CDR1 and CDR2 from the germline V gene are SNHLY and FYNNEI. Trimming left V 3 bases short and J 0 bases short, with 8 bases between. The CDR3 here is CASSEGVTNYGYTF. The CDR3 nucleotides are TGTGCCAGCAGTGAGGGGGTCACTAACTATGGCTACACCTTC.

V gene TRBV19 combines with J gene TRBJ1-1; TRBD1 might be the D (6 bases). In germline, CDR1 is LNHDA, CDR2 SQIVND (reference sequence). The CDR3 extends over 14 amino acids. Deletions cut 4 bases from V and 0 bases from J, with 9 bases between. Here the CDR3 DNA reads TGTGCCAGTAGTACAGGACAGCTGAACACTGAAGCTTTCTTT. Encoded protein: CASSTGQLNTEAFF.

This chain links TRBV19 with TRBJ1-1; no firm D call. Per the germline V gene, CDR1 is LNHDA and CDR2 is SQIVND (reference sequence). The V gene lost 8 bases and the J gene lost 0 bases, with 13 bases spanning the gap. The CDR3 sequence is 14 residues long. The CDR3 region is CASQAAALNTEAFF. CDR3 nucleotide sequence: TGTGCCAGTCAGGCAGCCGCTCTGAACACTGAAGCTTTCTTT.

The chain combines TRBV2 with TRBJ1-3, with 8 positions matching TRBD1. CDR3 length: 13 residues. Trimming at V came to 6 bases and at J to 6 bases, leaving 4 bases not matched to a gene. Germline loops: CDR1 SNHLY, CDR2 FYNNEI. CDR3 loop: CASSPQGANTIYF. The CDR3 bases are TGTGCCAGCAGCCCTCAGGGGGCAAACACCATATATTTT.

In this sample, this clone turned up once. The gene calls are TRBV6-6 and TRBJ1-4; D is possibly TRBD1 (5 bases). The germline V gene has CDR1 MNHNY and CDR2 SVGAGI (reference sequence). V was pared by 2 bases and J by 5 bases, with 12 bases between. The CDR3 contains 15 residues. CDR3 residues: CASSYMGLVNEKLFF. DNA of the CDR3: TGTGCCAGCAGTTACATGGGACTAGTAAATGAAAAACTGTTTTTT.

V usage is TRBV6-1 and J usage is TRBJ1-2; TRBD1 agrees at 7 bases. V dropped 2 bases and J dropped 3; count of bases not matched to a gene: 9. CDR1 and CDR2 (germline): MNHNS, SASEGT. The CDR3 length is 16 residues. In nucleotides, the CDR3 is TGTGCCAGCAGTGAAAGTACGGGACAGCTGGACTATGGCTACACCTTC. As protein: CASSESTGQLDYGYTF.

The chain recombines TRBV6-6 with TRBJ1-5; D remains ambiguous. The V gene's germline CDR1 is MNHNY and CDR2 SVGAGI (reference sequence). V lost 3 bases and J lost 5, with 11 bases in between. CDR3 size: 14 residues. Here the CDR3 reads CASSYWGNDQPQHF. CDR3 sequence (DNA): TGTGCCAGCAGTTATTGGGGAAATGATCAGCCCCAGCATTTT.

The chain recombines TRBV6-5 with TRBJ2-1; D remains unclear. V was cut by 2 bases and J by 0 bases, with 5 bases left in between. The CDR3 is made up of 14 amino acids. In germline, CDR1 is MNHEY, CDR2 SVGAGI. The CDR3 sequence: CASSYSSSYNEQFF. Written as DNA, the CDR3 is TGTGCCAGCAGTTACAGCAGCTCCTACAATGAGCAGTTCTTC.